This T cell receptor beta chain emerged from a study of blood T cell repertoires in COVID-19. The CDR3 runs 15 residues. The V and J ends lost 5 bases and 5 bases respectively, with 18 bases between them. Germline CDR1 SGHTA, CDR2 FQGTGA. Clones were read by immunoSEQ multiplex PCR, and TCRdb kept only the in-frame ones, dropping some. The table includes about 49,000 clones, 65% to 90% detected once. The receptor was derived from a woman of 80 years or more with COVID-19, enrolled during active disease. This chain links TRBV7-3 with TRBJ2-5; D is perhaps TRBD2 (5 bases). Sequencing was carried out using peripheral blood. The CDR3 DNA reads TGTGCCAGCAGCCCCTCCAGTTTGGGGAGCGAGACCCAGTACTTC. It specifies CASSPSSLGSETQYF.